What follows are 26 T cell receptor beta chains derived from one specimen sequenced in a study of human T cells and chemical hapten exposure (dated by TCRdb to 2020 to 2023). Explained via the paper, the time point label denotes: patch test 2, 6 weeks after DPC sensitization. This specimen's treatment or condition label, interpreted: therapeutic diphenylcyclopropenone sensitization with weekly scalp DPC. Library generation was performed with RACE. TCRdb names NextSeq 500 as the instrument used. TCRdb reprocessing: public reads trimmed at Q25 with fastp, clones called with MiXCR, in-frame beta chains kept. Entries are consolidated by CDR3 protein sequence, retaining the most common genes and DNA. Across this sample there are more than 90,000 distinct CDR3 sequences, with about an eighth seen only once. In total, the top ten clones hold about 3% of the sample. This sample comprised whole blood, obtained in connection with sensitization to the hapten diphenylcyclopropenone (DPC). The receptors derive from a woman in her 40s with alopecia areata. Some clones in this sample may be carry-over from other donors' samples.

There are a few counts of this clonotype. This CDR3 is CASSPSGTGVTEAFF. CDR3 in DNA: TGTGCCAGCAGCCCTTCCGGGACAGGGGTCACTGAAGCTTTCTTT. J is TRBJ1-1 and V is TRBV25-1; the match to TRBD1 covers 10 bases. The germline CDR1 and CDR2 sequences are MGHDK and SYGVNS. The trim removed 6 bases at V and 4 bases at J, leaving 8 bases unmatched. The CDR3 consists of 15 residues.

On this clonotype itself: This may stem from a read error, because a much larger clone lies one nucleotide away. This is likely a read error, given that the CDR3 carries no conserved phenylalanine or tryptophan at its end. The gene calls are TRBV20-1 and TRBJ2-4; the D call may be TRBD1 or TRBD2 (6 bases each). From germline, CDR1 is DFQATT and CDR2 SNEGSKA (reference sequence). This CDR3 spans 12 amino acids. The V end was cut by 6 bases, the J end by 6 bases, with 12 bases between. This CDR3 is CSAMEGGNIQYL. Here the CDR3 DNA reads TGCAGTGCCATGGAGGGGGGAAACATTCAGTACCTC.

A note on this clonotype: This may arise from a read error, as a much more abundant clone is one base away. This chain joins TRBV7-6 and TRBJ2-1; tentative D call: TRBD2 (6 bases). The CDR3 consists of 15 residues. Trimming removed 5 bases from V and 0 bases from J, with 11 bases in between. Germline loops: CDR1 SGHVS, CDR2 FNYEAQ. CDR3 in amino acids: CASSQKRVSYNEQFF. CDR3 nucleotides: TGTGCCAGCAGCCAGAAGCGGGTCTCCTACAATGAGCAGTTCTTC.

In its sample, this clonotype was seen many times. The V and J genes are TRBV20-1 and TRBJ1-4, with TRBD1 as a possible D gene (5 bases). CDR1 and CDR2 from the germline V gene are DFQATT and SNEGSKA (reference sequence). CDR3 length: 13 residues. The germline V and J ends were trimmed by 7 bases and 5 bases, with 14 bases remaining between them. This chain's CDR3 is CSVLPRGNEKLFF. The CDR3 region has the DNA TGCAGTGTTCTCCCTCGGGGGAATGAAAAACTGTTTTTT.

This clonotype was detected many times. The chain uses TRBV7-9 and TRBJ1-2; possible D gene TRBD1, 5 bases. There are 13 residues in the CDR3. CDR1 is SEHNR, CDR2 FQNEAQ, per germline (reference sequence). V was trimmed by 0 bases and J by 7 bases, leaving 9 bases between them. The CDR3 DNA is TGTGCCAGCAGCTTAGCAGGGGCGATTGGCTACACCTTC. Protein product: CASSLAGAIGYTF.

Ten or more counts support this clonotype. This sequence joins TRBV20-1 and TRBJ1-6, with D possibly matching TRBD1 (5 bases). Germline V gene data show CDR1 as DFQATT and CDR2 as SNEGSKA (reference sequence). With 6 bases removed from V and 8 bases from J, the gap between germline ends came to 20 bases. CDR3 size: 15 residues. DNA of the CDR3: TGCAGTGCCCCGAAGGGAGCGGGGGATTATTCACCCCTCCACTTT. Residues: CSAPKGAGDYSPLHF.

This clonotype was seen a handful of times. CDR3 bases: TGCAGTGCTAGCGCTAGCGGGGGGTCCTGGGAGCAGTTCTTC. Amino acid sequence: CSASASGGSWEQFF. V is TRBV20-1 and J is TRBJ2-1; 11 bases are shared with TRBD2. This CDR3 contains 14 residues. Germline V gene sequence: CDR1 DFQATT, CDR2 SNEGSKA (reference sequence). Trimming took 3 bases from V and 10 from J; bases not matched to a gene: 8.

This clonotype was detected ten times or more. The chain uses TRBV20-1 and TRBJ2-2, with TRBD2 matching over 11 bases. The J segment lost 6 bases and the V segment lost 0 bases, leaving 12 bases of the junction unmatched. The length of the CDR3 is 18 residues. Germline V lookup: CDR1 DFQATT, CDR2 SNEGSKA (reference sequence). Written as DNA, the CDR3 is TGCAGTGCTAGAGATCGCTTAGCGGGAGGGCTGTTAGCCGGGGAGCTGTTTTTT. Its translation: CSARDRLAGGLLAGELFF.

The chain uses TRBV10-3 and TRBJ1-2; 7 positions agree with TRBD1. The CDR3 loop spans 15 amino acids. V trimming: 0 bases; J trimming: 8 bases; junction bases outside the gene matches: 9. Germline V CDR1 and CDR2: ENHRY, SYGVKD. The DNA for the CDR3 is TGTGCCATCAGTGAGTCCCGGGACAGTCTTTGGGGCTACACCTTC. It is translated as CAISESRDSLWGYTF.

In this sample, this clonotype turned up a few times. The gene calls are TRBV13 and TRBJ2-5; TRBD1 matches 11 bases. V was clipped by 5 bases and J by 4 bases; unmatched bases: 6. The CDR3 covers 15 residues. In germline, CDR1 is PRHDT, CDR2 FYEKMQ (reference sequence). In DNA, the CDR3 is TGTGCCAGCAGCGATTCCGGACAGGGGGCAGAGACCCAGTACTTC. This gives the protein CASSDSGQGAETQYF.

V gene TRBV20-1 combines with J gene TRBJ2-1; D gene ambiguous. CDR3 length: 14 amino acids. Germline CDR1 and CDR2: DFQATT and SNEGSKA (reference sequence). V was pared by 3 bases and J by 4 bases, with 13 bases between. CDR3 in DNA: TGCAGTGCTAGTACAGCGTTGCGGTACAATGAGCAGTTCTTC. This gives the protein CSASTALRYNEQFF.

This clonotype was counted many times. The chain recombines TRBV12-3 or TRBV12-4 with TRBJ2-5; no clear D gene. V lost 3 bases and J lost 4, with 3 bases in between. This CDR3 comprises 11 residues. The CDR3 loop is CASSFSETQYF. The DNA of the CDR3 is TGTGCCAGCAGTTTCTCAGAGACCCAGTACTTC.

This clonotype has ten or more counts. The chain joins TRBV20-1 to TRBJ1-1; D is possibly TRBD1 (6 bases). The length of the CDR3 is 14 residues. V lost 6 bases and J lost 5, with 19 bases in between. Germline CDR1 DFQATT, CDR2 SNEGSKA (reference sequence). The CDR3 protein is CSATRGGAGTEAFF. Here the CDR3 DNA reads TGCAGTGCAACCCGAGGGGGGGCGGGGACTGAAGCTTTCTTT.

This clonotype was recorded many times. The CDR3 bases are TGTGCCAGCAGTTTAGCGCGGGGTAAAATCCATTTT. This codes for CASSLARGKIHF. The chain is built from TRBV12-3 or TRBV12-4 and TRBJ1-5; D is undetermined. The CDR3 covers 12 residues. Trimming removed 0 bases from V and 16 bases from J, with 13 bases in between.

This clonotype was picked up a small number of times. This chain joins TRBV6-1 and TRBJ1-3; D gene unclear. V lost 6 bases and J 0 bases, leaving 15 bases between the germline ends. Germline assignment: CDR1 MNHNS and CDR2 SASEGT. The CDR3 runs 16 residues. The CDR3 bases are TGTGCCAGCAGGGACCCCTCCACCAGCTCTGGAAACACCATATATTTT. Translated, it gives CASRDPSTSSGNTIYF.

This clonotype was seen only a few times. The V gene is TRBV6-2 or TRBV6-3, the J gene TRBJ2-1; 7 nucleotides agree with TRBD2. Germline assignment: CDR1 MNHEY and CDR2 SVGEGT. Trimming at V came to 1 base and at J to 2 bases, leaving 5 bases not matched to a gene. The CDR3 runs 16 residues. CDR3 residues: CASSYWRENAYNEQFF. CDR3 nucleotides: TGTGCCAGCAGTTACTGGCGGGAGAATGCCTACAATGAGCAGTTCTTC.

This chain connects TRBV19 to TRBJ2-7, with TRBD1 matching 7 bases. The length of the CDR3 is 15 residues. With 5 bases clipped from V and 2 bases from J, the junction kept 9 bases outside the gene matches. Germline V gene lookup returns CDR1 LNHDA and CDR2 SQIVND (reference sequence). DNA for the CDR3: TGTGCCAGTAGTGCCGCAGGGGGAACCCCCTACGAGCAGTACTTC. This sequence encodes CASSAAGGTPYEQYF.

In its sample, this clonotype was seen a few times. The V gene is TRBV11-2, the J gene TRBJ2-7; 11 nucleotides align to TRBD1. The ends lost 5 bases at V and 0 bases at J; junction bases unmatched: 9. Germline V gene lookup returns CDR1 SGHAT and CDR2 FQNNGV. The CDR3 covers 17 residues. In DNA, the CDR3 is TGTGCCAGCAGCCTCGGGACAGGGGGAGTAAGCTCCTACGAGCAGTACTTC. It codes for CASSLGTGGVSSYEQYF.

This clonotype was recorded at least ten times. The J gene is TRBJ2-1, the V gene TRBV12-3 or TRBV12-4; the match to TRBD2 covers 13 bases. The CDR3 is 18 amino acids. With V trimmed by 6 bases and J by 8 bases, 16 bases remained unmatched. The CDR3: CASSRPQLAGGPLDEQFF. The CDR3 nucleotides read TGTGCCAGCAGCCGCCCTCAACTAGCGGGAGGGCCGTTGGATGAGCAGTTCTTC.

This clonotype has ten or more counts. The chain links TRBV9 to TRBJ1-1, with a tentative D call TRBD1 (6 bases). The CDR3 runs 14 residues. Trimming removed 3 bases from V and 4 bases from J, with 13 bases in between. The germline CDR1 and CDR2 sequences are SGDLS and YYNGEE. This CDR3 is CASSAKTGGTEAFF. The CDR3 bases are TGTGCCAGCAGCGCCAAGACAGGTGGCACTGAAGCTTTCTTT. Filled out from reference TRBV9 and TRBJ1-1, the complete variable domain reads DSGVTQTPKHLITATGQRVTLRCSPRSGDLSVYWYQQSLDQGLQFLIQYYNGEERAKGNILERFSAQQFPDLHSELNLSSLELGDSALYFCASSAKTGGTEAFFGQGTRLTVV.

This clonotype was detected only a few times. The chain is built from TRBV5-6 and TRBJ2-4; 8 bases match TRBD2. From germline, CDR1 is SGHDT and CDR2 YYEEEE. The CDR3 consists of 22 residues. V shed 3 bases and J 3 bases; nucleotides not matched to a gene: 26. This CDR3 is CASSSAGRGSGSLEMIKNIQYF. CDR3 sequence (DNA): TGTGCCAGCAGCTCCGCCGGCCGAGGCAGCGGGAGCCTCGAGATGATCAAAAACATTCAGTACTTC.

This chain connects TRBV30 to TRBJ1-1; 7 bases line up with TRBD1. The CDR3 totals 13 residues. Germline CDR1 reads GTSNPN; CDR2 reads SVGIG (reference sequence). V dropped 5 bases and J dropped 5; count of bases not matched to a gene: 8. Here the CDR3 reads CAWATGVLTEAFF. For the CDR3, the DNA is TGTGCCTGGGCCACAGGGGTATTAACTGAAGCTTTCTTT.

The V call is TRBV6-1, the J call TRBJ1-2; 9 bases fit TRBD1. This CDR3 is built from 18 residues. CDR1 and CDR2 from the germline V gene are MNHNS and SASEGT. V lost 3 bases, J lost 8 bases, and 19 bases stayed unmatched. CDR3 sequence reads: CASSEAPGTGTSSGGYTF. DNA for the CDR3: TGTGCCAGCAGTGAGGCTCCCGGGACAGGGACGTCGAGCGGGGGCTACACCTTC.

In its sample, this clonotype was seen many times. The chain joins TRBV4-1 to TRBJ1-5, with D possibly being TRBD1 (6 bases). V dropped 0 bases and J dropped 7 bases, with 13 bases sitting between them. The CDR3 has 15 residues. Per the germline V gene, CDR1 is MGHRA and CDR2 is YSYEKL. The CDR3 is CASSQDSQGAQPQHF. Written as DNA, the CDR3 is TGCGCCAGCAGCCAAGATTCACAGGGCGCGCAGCCCCAGCATTTT.

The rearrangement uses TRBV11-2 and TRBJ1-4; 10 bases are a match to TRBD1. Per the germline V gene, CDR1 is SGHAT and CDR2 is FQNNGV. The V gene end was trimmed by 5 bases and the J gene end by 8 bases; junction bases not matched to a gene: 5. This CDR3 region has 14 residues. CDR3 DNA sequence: TGTGCCAGCAGCCGGGACAGGGGCGTGGAAAAACTGTTTTTT. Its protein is CASSRDRGVEKLFF.

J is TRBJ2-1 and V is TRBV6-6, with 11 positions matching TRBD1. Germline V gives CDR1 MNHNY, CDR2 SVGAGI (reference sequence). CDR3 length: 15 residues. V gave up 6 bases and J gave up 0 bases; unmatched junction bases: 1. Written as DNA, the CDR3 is TGTGCCAGCAGCGGGACAGGGGGCTCCTACAATGAGCAGTTCTTC. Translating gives CASSGTGGSYNEQFF.